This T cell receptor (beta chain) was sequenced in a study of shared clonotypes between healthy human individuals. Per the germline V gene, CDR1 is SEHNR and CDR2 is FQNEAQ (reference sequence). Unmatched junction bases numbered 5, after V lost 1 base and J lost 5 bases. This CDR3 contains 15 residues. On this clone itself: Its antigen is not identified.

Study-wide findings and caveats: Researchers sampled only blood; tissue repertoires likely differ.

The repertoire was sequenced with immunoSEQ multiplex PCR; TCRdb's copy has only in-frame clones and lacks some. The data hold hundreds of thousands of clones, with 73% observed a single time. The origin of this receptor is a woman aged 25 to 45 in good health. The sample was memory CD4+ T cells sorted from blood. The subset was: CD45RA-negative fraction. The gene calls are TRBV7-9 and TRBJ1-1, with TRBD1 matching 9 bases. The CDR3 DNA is TGTGCCAGCAGCTTAGGGGACAGGGTGGAAACTGAAGCTTTCTTT. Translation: CASSLGDRVETEAFF.